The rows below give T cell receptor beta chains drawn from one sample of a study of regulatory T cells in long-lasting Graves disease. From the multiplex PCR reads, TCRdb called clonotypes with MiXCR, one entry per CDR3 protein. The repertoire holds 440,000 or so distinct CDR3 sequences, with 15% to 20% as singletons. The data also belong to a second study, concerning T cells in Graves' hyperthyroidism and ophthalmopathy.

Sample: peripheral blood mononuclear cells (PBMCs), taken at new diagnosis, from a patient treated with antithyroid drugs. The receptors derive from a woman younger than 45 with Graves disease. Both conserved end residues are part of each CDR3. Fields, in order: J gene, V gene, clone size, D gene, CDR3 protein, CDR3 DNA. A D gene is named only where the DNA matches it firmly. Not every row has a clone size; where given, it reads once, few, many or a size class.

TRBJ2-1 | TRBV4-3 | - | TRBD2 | CASSQEGVAGGGAEQFF | TGCGCCAGCAGCCAAGAAGGGGTAGCGGGAGGGGGGGCTGAGCAGTTCTTC
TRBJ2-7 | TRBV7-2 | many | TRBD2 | CASSLAGGPHEQYF | TGTGCCAGCAGCTTAGCGGGAGGGCCCCACGAGCAGTACTTC
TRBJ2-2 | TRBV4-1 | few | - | CASSQPTITRTGELFF | TGCGCCAGCAGCCAACCCACGATTACGCGGACCGGGGAGCTGTTTTTT
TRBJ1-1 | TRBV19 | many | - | CASKQGWGENTEAFF | TGTGCCAGTAAACAGGGATGGGGAGAGAACACTGAAGCTTTCTTT
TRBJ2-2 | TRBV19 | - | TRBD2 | CASKRAGRRGTGELFF | TGTGCCAGTAAAAGAGCGGGACGCCGGGGGACCGGGGAGCTGTTTTTT
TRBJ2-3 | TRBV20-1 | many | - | CSARGGGVATDTQYF | TGCAGTGCTAGAGGGGGCGGGGTTGCCACAGATACGCAGTATTTT
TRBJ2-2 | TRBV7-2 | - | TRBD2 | CASSLSGGRAGELFF | TGTGCCAGCAGCTTATCAGGCGGGAGGGCCGGGGAGCTGTTTTTT
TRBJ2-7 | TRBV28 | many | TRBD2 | CASSFSGTSAYYEQYF | TGTGCCAGCAGTTTCTCCGGGACTAGCGCCTATTACGAGCAGTACTTC
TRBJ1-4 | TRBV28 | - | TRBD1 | CASSPRLRGRGDEKLFF | TGTGCCAGCAGCCCCCGGCTAAGGGGGCGTGGAGATGAAAAACTGTTTTTT
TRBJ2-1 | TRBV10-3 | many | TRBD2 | CAIAPGHRLAEDNEQFF | TGTGCCATCGCACCTGGACATAGGCTAGCGGAAGACAATGAGCAGTTCTTC
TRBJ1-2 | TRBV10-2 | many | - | CASSKDRYNYGYTF | TGCGCCAGCAGCAAGGACAGATATAACTATGGCTACACCTTC
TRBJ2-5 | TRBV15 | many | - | CATSREGTRDSTQETQYF | TGTGCCACCAGCAGAGAAGGAACGCGGGACTCCACTCAAGAGACCCAGTACTTC
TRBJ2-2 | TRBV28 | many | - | CASSLGTTNTGELFF | TGTGCCAGCAGTTTGGGGACCACGAACACCGGGGAGCTGTTTTTT
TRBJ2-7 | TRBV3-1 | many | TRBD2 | CASSESGLAGSYEQYF | TGTGCCAGCAGCGAATCTGGACTAGCGGGATCCTACGAGCAGTACTTC
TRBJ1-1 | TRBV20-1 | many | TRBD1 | CSASPSRGTDTEAFF | TGCAGTGCTAGTCCCTCCAGGGGGACGGACACTGAAGCTTTCTTT
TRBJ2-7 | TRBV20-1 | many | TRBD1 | CSARSDRGYEQYF | TGCAGTGCTAGAAGTGACAGGGGGTACGAGCAGTACTTC
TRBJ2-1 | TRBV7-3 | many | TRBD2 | CASSLREGWNEQFF | TGTGCCAGCAGCTTACGGGAGGGCTGGAATGAGCAGTTCTTC
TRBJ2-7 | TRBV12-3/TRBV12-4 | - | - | CASSLSLSYEQYF | TGTGCCAGCAGCTTATCGTTGTCCTACGAGCAGTACTTC
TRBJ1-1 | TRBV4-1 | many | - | CASSQEREYLNTEAFF | TGCGCCAGCAGCCAAGAGAGGGAATATCTGAACACTGAAGCTTTCTTT
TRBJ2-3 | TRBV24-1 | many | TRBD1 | CATSDSRQGTDTQYF | TGTGCCACCAGTGATTCCCGACAGGGGACAGATACGCAGTATTTT
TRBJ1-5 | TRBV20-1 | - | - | CSAPEGRSNQPQHF | TGCAGTGCCCCGGAGGGTCGTAGCAATCAGCCCCAGCATTTT
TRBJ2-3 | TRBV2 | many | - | CASRPGWTWGNTDTQYF | TGTGCCAGCCGTCCTGGGTGGACCTGGGGGAACACAGATACGCAGTATTTT
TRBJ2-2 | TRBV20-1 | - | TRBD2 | CSATVYGTSGRAGELFF | TGCAGTGCTACGGTTTATGGGACTAGCGGGAGGGCCGGGGAGCTGTTTTTT
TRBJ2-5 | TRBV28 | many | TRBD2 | CASRSGSGGETQYF | TGTGCCAGCAGAAGCGGGAGTGGGGGAGAGACCCAGTACTTC
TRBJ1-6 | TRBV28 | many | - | CASSLMGTGIDSPLHF | TGTGCCAGCAGTCTCATGGGGACGGGAATCGATTCACCCCTCCACTTT
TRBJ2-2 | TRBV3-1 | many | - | CASSQGRAAGELFF | TGTGCCAGCAGCCAAGGCAGGGCCGCCGGGGAGCTGTTTTTT
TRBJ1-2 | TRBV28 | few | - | CASSVLEGVGGYTF | TGTGCCAGCAGTGTACTAGAGGGGGTGGGTGGCTACACCTTC
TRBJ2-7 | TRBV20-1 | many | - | CSARDLGRARSYEQYF | TGCAGTGCTAGAGATTTGGGGCGCGCCCGCTCCTACGAGCAGTACTTC
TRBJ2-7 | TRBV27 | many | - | CASSFLGGEQYF | TGTGCCAGCAGTTTTCTCGGTGGCGAGCAGTACTTC
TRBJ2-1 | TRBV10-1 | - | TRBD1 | CASSETGGAEQFF | TGCGCCAGCAGTGAGACAGGGGGTGCTGAGCAGTTCTTC
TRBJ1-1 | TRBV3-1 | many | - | CASSHPPAREAFF | TGTGCCAGCAGCCACCCTCCGGCCCGCGAAGCTTTCTTT
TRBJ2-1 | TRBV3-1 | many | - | CASSHRGSNEQFF | TGTGCCAGCAGCCACCGCGGGTCCAATGAGCAGTTCTTC
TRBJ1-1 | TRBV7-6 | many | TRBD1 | CASSLITGGTEAFF | TGTGCCAGCAGCTTGATCACAGGGGGCACTGAAGCTTTCTTT
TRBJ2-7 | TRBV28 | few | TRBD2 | CASRATRTSGKVEYF | TGTGCCAGCAGAGCCACCAGGACTAGCGGCAAAGTGGAGTACTTC
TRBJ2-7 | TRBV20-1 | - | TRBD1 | CSANTGAEQYF | TGCAGTGCCAATACAGGGGCCGAGCAGTACTTC
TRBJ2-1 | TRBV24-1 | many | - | CATSDFTGSSYNEQFF | TGTGCCACCAGTGATTTCACGGGGAGCTCCTACAATGAGCAGTTCTTC
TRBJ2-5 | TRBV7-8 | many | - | CASSLIEVQRETQYF | TGTGCCAGCAGCTTAATCGAGGTTCAAAGAGAGACCCAGTACTTC
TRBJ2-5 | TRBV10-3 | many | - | CAISEHGGIETQYF | TGTGCCATCAGTGAGCATGGCGGGATAGAGACCCAGTACTTC
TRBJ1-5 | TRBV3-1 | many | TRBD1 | CASSQADRGNQPQHF | TGTGCCAGCAGCCAAGCGGACAGGGGAAATCAGCCCCAGCATTTT
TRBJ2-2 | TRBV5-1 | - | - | CASAQPNTGELFF | TGCGCCAGCGCGCAGCCTAACACCGGGGAGCTGTTTTTT
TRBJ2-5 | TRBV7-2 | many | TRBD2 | CASSPPLAGGPRKTQYF | TGTGCCAGCAGCCCACCTCTAGCGGGAGGGCCTAGAAAGACCCAGTACTTC
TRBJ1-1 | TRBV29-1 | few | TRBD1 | CSATRGDRVLNTEAFF | TGCAGCGCAACCCGAGGGGACAGGGTACTGAACACTGAAGCTTTCTTT
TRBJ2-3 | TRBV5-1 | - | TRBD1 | CASSLIQGADTQYF | TGTGCCAGCAGCTTAATCCAGGGGGCAGATACGCAGTATTTT
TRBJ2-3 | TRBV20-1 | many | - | CSARVPTRDTQYF | TGCAGTGCTAGAGTTCCTACGAGGGATACGCAGTATTTT
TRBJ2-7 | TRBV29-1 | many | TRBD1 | CSVEGTGAHDAYEQYF | TGCAGCGTTGAGGGGACAGGGGCCCATGATGCCTACGAGCAGTACTTC
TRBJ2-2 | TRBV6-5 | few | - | CASSYRGWAGELFF | TGTGCCAGCAGTTACCGGGGGTGGGCCGGGGAGCTGTTTTTT
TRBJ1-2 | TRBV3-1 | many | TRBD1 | CASSRRTGPRGYTF | TGTGCCAGCAGCCGGAGGACAGGACCAAGGGGCTACACCTTC
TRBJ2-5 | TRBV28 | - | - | CTSSANRDTQETQYF | TGTACCAGCAGTGCAAACCGGGACACCCAAGAGACCCAGTACTTC
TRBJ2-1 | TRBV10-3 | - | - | CAIRGFDEQFF | TGTGCCATAAGAGGGTTTGATGAGCAGTTCTTC
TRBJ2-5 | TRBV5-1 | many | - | CASSLRPKGGAQETQYF | TGCGCCAGCAGCTTGCGTCCGAAGGGGGGAGCCCAAGAGACCCAGTACTTC
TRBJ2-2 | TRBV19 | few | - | CASSNRENTGELFF | TGTGCCAGTAGTAATCGGGAGAACACCGGGGAGCTGTTTTTT
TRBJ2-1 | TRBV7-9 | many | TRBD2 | CASSKTSGTYNEQFF | TGTGCCAGCAGCAAGACTAGCGGGACCTACAATGAGCAGTTCTTC
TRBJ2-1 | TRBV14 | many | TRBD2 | CASSQDISASGRSYNEQFF | TGTGCCAGCAGCCAAGATATTTCGGCTAGCGGGCGATCCTACAATGAGCAGTTCTTC
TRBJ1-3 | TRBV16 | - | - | CASSQSGPHSGNTIYF | TGTGCCAGCAGCCAATCGGGGCCGCACTCTGGAAACACCATATATTTT
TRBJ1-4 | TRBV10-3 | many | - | CAISGGGDGEKLFF | TGTGCCATCAGTGGTGGGGGGGATGGTGAAAAACTGTTTTTT
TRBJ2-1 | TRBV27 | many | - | CASKLEPGAFYNEQFF | TGTGCCAGCAAACTCGAACCAGGGGCCTTCTACAATGAGCAGTTCTTC
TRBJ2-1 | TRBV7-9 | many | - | CASSFNSGNEQFF | TGTGCCAGCAGCTTTAACAGTGGGAATGAGCAGTTCTTC